The entry below describes one TCR beta chain. Profiled with immunoSEQ multiplex PCR; TCRdb holds only in-frame clones, not every one. Among under 700,000 clones listed, roughly 96% were seen once. This sample was taken from a study of shared clonotypes between healthy human individuals. Study-level background: Samples came from a couple of female and a few male donors aged 18 to 49.

Naive CD8 isolation took CD45RO-negative cells positively selected for CCR7 and excluded terminally differentiated effector memory CD45RA+ cells. Healthy and HIV-negative, the adult donors had no recent acute infections or vaccinations. There are 15 residues in the CDR3. Losses at the gene ends were 6 bases for V and 1 base for J; bases not matched to a gene: 7. Germline loops: CDR1 MNHEY, CDR2 SMNVEV (reference sequence). The sample consisted of naive CD8+ T cells sorted from blood. The chain carries TRBV27 and TRBJ2-7; TRBD1 agrees at 9 bases. The sequence came from a young woman in good health. CDR3 sequence (DNA): TGTGCCAGCAGGGGAAACAGGGGGCGGTCCTACGAGCAGTACTTC. Translating gives CASRGNRGRSYEQYF.